A selection of T cell receptor beta chains follows, all from one sample in a study of identifying expanded T cells in peripheral blood. This table comes from immunoSEQ multiplex PCR, and its TCRdb copy is limited to in-frame clones, with some not included. The table has 60,000 to 70,000 clones, around 87% seen once. Sequenced sample: blood. These TCRs come from a person between 18 and 75 years old in good health. Both conserved end residues are part of each CDR3. The D gene is left open where the match is weak. Only some rows state a clone size, as once, few, many or a class for expanded clones.

DNA: TGTGCCACCAGCCCAGACAGGGGTTTGAGCAATCAGCCCCAGCATTTT
CDR3: CATSPDRGLSNQPQHF
D: TRBD1
size: -
J: TRBJ1-5
V: TRBV15

DNA: TGTGCCAGTAGGCAAACATCGGCGAACTACGAGCAGTACTTC
CDR3: CASRQTSANYEQYF
D: -
size: -
J: TRBJ2-7
V: TRBV19

DNA: TGTGCCTGGAGTGTAATGGTAGCCGCTGAAGCTTTCTTT
CDR3: CAWSVMVAAEAFF
D: -
size: -
J: TRBJ1-1
V: TRBV30

DNA: TGCGCCAGCAGCCGGACAGGGGGCTCCTACGAGCAGTACTTC
CDR3: CASSRTGGSYEQYF
D: TRBD1
size: -
J: TRBJ2-7
V: TRBV5-1

DNA: TGTGCCAGCAGTGAGCGGATCTATAATTCACCCCTCCACTTT
CDR3: CASSERIYNSPLHF
D: -
size: -
J: TRBJ1-6
V: TRBV25-1

DNA: TGTGCCAGCAGTTTAGACAGGGGGTCGTCAGATACGCAGTATTTT
CDR3: CASSLDRGSSDTQYF
D: TRBD1
size: once
J: TRBJ2-3
V: TRBV6-1

DNA: TGTGCCAGCAGTGACGGGGAGGGGGGGAACAATGAGCAGTTCTTC
CDR3: CASSDGEGGNNEQFF
D: -
size: -
J: TRBJ2-1
V: TRBV6-4

DNA: TGCGCCAGCAGCTTTGGGGGGGCTAATGAAAAACTGTTTTTT
CDR3: CASSFGGANEKLFF
D: -
size: -
J: TRBJ1-4
V: TRBV5-1

DNA: TGTGCCAGCAGTCGAGAGACAGGGGTTCACGAGCAGTACTTC
CDR3: CASSRETGVHEQYF
D: TRBD1
size: -
J: TRBJ2-7
V: TRBV6-5

DNA: TGTGCCAGCAGTGAAGCGCCTGGTCGTGGGGGCACTGAAGCTTTCTTT
CDR3: CASSEAPGRGGTEAFF
D: -
size: few
J: TRBJ1-1
V: TRBV6-1

DNA: TGTGCCAGCAGCCCACCGGTGACGGGGTCACTTTACTTC
CDR3: CASSPPVTGSLYF
D: -
size: -
J: TRBJ2-7
V: TRBV7-9

DNA: TGTGCCAGCAGCGGAGGGGGACTCGGGGCCCGGACGGAGACTGAAGCTTTCTTT
CDR3: CASSGGGLGARTETEAFF
D: -
size: -
J: TRBJ1-1
V: TRBV9

DNA: TGTGCCAGCAGCCAAATTGATAGCGGCGAGCAGTACTTC
CDR3: CASSQIDSGEQYF
D: -
size: -
J: TRBJ2-7
V: TRBV11-2

DNA: TGTGCCAGCAGCTTGCCCGGAGCACTCGAGCAGTACTTC
CDR3: CASSLPGALEQYF
D: -
size: -
J: TRBJ2-7
V: TRBV5-4

DNA: TGTGCCAGCAGTGAACAGTCCGGGACAGGGGGAAACATTCAGTACTTC
CDR3: CASSEQSGTGGNIQYF
D: TRBD1
size: -
J: TRBJ2-4
V: TRBV6-1

DNA: TGTGCCAGCAGTGCCTGGGGTTACGAGCAGTACTTC
CDR3: CASSAWGYEQYF
D: -
size: -
J: TRBJ2-7
V: TRBV6-1

DNA: TGCGCCAGCAGCCAAGTGGGACCTAATCAGCCCCAGCATTTT
CDR3: CASSQVGPNQPQHF
D: -
size: few
J: TRBJ1-5
V: TRBV4-1

DNA: TGTGCCAGCAGGTTTGGGGGCACAGATACGCAGTATTTT
CDR3: CASRFGGTDTQYF
D: -
size: once
J: TRBJ2-3
V: TRBV2

DNA: TGTGCCAGCAGCGTAGCACAGGGTACGAGGGAGCTGTTTTTT
CDR3: CASSVAQGTRELFF
D: -
size: once
J: TRBJ2-2
V: TRBV9

DNA: TGTGCCAGCAGCCGTACAGGGGACGGTACTGAAGCTTTCTTT
CDR3: CASSRTGDGTEAFF
D: TRBD1
size: -
J: TRBJ1-1
V: TRBV27

DNA: TGTGCCAGCAGCTTAACGAGCGGGGGGGCCGCGGATACGCAGTATTTT
CDR3: CASSLTSGGAADTQYF
D: TRBD2
size: once
J: TRBJ2-3
V: TRBV13

DNA: TGTGCCTGGAGTACCATAGAGACCCAGTACTTC
CDR3: CAWSTIETQYF
D: -
size: -
J: TRBJ2-5
V: TRBV30

DNA: TGTGCCAGCAGCTGGACCGGGGGGGAGAACACTGAAGCTTTCTTT
CDR3: CASSWTGGENTEAFF
D: -
size: -
J: TRBJ1-1
V: TRBV5-4

DNA: TGTGCCAGCAGCCTCTTGGGACTAGCGGGAGGAGGGGAGACCCAGTACTTC
CDR3: CASSLLGLAGGGETQYF
D: TRBD2
size: -
J: TRBJ2-5
V: TRBV7-2

DNA: TGTGCCAGCAGTCCTCCGACAGGCTGGTTATCCCCCCCCTTC
CDR3: CASSPPTGWLSPPF
D: -
size: -
J: TRBJ1-2
V: TRBV28

DNA: TGCGCCAGCAGCCAAGATTTCGGGGGGCCCCAAGAGACCCAGTACTTC
CDR3: CASSQDFGGPQETQYF
D: -
size: -
J: TRBJ2-5
V: TRBV4-1

DNA: TGTGCCAGCAGCTTACAATTTGGGGCCTACGAGCAGTACTTC
CDR3: CASSLQFGAYEQYF
D: -
size: -
J: TRBJ2-7
V: TRBV7-8

DNA: TGTGCCAGCACCGTAATGAGCACCGGGGAGCTGTTTTTT
CDR3: CASTVMSTGELFF
D: -
size: once
J: TRBJ2-2
V: TRBV9

DNA: TGTGCCAGCATAATGTGGGACAGTTACAATGAGCAGTTCTTC
CDR3: CASIMWDSYNEQFF
D: TRBD1
size: -
J: TRBJ2-1
V: TRBV6-1

DNA: TGTGCCAGCAGCTCTAATACAGGGGGCCTAACCGGGGAGCTGTTTTTT
CDR3: CASSSNTGGLTGELFF
D: TRBD1
size: once
J: TRBJ2-2
V: TRBV7-9

DNA: TGTGCCAGCAGCCCGGTGACAGGGGGCCGCACAGATACGCAGTATTTT
CDR3: CASSPVTGGRTDTQYF
D: TRBD1
size: -
J: TRBJ2-3
V: TRBV5-8

DNA: TGCGCCAGCAGCGGGGGGACAGCAACTAATGAAAAACTGTTTTTT
CDR3: CASSGGTATNEKLFF
D: TRBD1
size: -
J: TRBJ1-4
V: TRBV5-1

DNA: TGTGCCAGCAGTCCAGTCTGGTCCGAGCAGTACTTC
CDR3: CASSPVWSEQYF
D: -
size: few
J: TRBJ2-7
V: TRBV7-9

DNA: TGTGCCAGCAGCCGACAGAATTCACCCCTCCACTTT
CDR3: CASSRQNSPLHF
D: -
size: -
J: TRBJ1-6
V: TRBV5-6

DNA: TGTGCCACCAGCTTTTTAAGCGGCGGTCCCAGCTCCTACAATGAGCAGTTCTTC
CDR3: CATSFLSGGPSSYNEQFF
D: -
size: -
J: TRBJ2-1
V: TRBV15

DNA: TGTGCCAGCAGCTTGTTTTCTAGCAATCAGCCCCAGCATTTT
CDR3: CASSLFSSNQPQHF
D: -
size: -
J: TRBJ1-5
V: TRBV5-5

DNA: TGTGCCAGCAGCCCCGACAGGGGAAGGGGCTACGAGCAGTACTTC
CDR3: CASSPDRGRGYEQYF
D: TRBD1
size: -
J: TRBJ2-7
V: TRBV7-2

DNA: TGTGCCAGCAGCTTGTCTAGGGGGGCCTACAATGAGCAGTTCTTC
CDR3: CASSLSRGAYNEQFF
D: -
size: -
J: TRBJ2-1
V: TRBV5-4

DNA: TGTGCCAGCAGTGAACTGGGCAGGTTATCTGGCTACACCTTC
CDR3: CASSELGRLSGYTF
D: -
size: -
J: TRBJ1-2
V: TRBV6-1

DNA: TGTGCCAGCAGTTTCCCCGGGAGGGAGCAGTACTTC
CDR3: CASSFPGREQYF
D: TRBD2
size: few
J: TRBJ2-7
V: TRBV27

DNA: TGTGCCAGCAGTGACTCACTAGCGGGGAACACCGGGGAGCTGTTTTTT
CDR3: CASSDSLAGNTGELFF
D: TRBD2
size: -
J: TRBJ2-2
V: TRBV6-4

DNA: TGCGCCAGCAGCTTAAACAGAAATAATTCACCCCTCCACTTT
CDR3: CASSLNRNNSPLHF
D: -
size: -
J: TRBJ1-6
V: TRBV5-1

DNA: TGTGCCTGGGGGCGCGTACGGGGGAATGAGCAGTTCTTC
CDR3: CAWGRVRGNEQFF
D: -
size: -
J: TRBJ2-1
V: TRBV30

DNA: TGTGCCAGCAGCCAAGAGATGGGGGGGGCACGGTCACCCCTCCACTTT
CDR3: CASSQEMGGARSPLHF
D: -
size: -
J: TRBJ1-6
V: TRBV4-2

DNA: TGTGCCAGCTCACCGGGCGGATACTACGAGCAGTACTTC
CDR3: CASSPGGYYEQYF
D: -
size: -
J: TRBJ2-7
V: TRBV18

DNA: TGTGCCAGCAGCTTACCCTTAGGGACATCTAGCACAGATACGCAGTATTTT
CDR3: CASSLPLGTSSTDTQYF
D: -
size: once
J: TRBJ2-3
V: TRBV7-9

DNA: TGTGCCAGCAGTCCATATTTCGGGACAGGGGTGGAGAACACTGAAGCTTTCTTT
CDR3: CASSPYFGTGVENTEAFF
D: TRBD1
size: -
J: TRBJ1-1
V: TRBV27

DNA: TGTGCCAGCAGCCTATCCGGGACTAGCGGGAGACGGGGTACGCAGTATTTT
CDR3: CASSLSGTSGRRGTQYF
D: TRBD2
size: -
J: TRBJ2-3
V: TRBV7-3

DNA: TGTGCCAGCAGTTTGTTAATGATTAATGAAAAACTGTTTTTT
CDR3: CASSLLMINEKLFF
D: -
size: -
J: TRBJ1-4
V: TRBV28

DNA: TGCGCCAGCAGCGCCGGGACTAGGGGATACAATGAGCAGTTCTTC
CDR3: CASSAGTRGYNEQFF
D: TRBD2
size: -
J: TRBJ2-1
V: TRBV5-1

DNA: TGTGCCAGTAGTGGCCGGGACAGGGGGTTCGATACGCAGTATTTT
CDR3: CASSGRDRGFDTQYF
D: TRBD1
size: -
J: TRBJ2-3
V: TRBV19

DNA: TGTGCCAGCTCACCACGGTCTAGCGTCACCACAGATACGCAGTATTTT
CDR3: CASSPRSSVTTDTQYF
D: -
size: -
J: TRBJ2-3
V: TRBV18

DNA: TGTGCCAGTAGTAAAGAGGGGACAGCCAAATACACCTTC
CDR3: CASSKEGTAKYTF
D: TRBD1
size: -
J: TRBJ1-2
V: TRBV19

DNA: TGTGCCAGCAGCTTCTCTAGCGTTATTGAGCAGTTCTTC
CDR3: CASSFSSVIEQFF
D: -
size: -
J: TRBJ2-1
V: TRBV7-9

DNA: TGTGCCAGTAGCCGCTCCGTCCGGGTCAGTGAGCAGTTCTTC
CDR3: CASSRSVRVSEQFF
D: -
size: -
J: TRBJ2-1
V: TRBV19

DNA: TGTGCCAGCGGCCGATCGCAAGAGACCCAGTACTTC
CDR3: CASGRSQETQYF
D: -
size: -
J: TRBJ2-5
V: TRBV6-5

DNA: TGTGCCAGCAGTGAACGGGGGGCAGTCAATCAGCCCCAGCATTTT
CDR3: CASSERGAVNQPQHF
D: -
size: -
J: TRBJ1-5
V: TRBV2